What follows are 17 T cell receptor beta chains derived from one specimen sequenced in a study of cytomegalovirus exposure and HLA in healthy donors. The primer mix had 60 Vbeta and 13 Jbeta primers. Assay: immunoSEQ multiplex PCR; the TCRdb copy retains only in-frame clones and omits some. The sample has roughly 160,000 clones; 80% to 85% are singletons. Specimen: PBMCs. The receptors stem from a man between 25 and 39 years old in good health and CMV-seronegative.

The rearrangement links TRBV28 to TRBJ1-1; tentatively, D is TRBD1 (5 bases). V lost 6 bases, J lost 3 bases, and 14 bases lay in between. Germline V lookup: CDR1 MDHEN, CDR2 SYDVKM. This CDR3 is built from 14 residues. CDR3 DNA: TGTGCCAGCAGGACGGCAGGGTGGGACACTGAAGCTTTCTTT. It encodes CASRTAGWDTEAFF.

The chain has TRBV7-6 and TRBJ1-1, with a possible D match to TRBD1 (6 bases). V shed 6 bases and J shed 0 bases, with 29 bases lying between them. The CDR3 is made up of 20 amino acids. CDR1 SGHVS and CDR2 FNYEAQ come from the germline V gene. The CDR3 DNA sequence: TGTGCCAGCAGTTGGGCCCTTCCCCGGGACACGGAACACATGAACACTGAAGCTTTCTTT. It specifies CASSWALPRDTEHMNTEAFF. Full variable domain (missing parts from reference TRBV7-6 and TRBJ1-1): GAGVSQSPRYKVTKRGQDVALRCDPISGHVSLYWYRQALGQGPEFLTYFNYEAQQDKSGLPNDRFSAERPEGSISTLTIQRTEQRDSAMYRCASSWALPRDTEHMNTEAFFGQGTRLTVV.

The genes are TRBV7-2 and TRBJ1-1; D gene ambiguous. Germline loops: CDR1 SGHTA, CDR2 FQGNSA. The CDR3 loop spans 13 amino acids. V lost 2 bases, J lost 7 bases, and 11 bases lay in between. The CDR3 sequence: CASSLMIGIEAFF. Here the CDR3 DNA reads TGTGCCAGCAGCTTAATGATCGGTATTGAAGCTTTCTTT.

The V and J genes are TRBV30 and TRBJ2-3, with 7 bases identical to TRBD1. CDR3 length: 16 amino acids. The junction had 13 bases not matched to a gene; V was cut back by 3 bases and J by 4 bases. The germline CDR1 and CDR2 sequences are GTSNPN and SVGIG (reference sequence). The CDR3 nucleotides are TGTGCCTGGAGGGTCCCTGACAGGGTTTTGGCAGATACGCAGTATTTT. Translated: CAWRVPDRVLADTQYF.

The gene calls are TRBV5-1 and TRBJ2-1, with a tentative D call TRBD2 (5 bases). CDR3 length equals 15 residues. The germline gives CDR1 SGHRS, CDR2 YFSETQ. Trimming left V 0 bases short and J 10 bases short, with 17 bases between. Here the CDR3 reads CASSLVYGEFQEQFF. For the CDR3, the DNA is TGCGCCAGCAGCTTGGTATATGGGGAGTTTCAAGAGCAGTTCTTC. The complete variable domain, with remaining parts taken from reference TRBV5-1 and TRBJ2-1, reads KAGVTQTPRYLIKTRGQQVTLSCSPISGHRSVSWYQQTPGQGLQFLFEYFSETQRNKGNFPGRFSGRQFSNSRSEMNVSTLELGDSALYLCASSLVYGEFQEQFFGPGTRLTVL.

This clone was counted a single time. The chain carries TRBV11-3 and TRBJ2-1; 12 bases match TRBD2. In germline, CDR1 is SGHNT, CDR2 YENEEA. With V trimmed by 1 base and J by 11 bases, 6 bases remained unmatched. There are 15 residues in the CDR3. The CDR3 loop reads CASSLGLAGGLKQFF. CDR3 bases: TGTGCCAGCAGCTTAGGGCTAGCGGGAGGGCTCAAGCAGTTCTTC.

This clone was picked up a small number of times. The chain employs TRBV11-3 and TRBJ2-7; D might be TRBD1 (6 bases). The CDR3 loop spans 13 amino acids. The V and J ends lost 5 bases and 5 bases respectively, with 13 bases between them. Germline values: CDR1 SGHNT, CDR2 YENEEA. The CDR3 spells CASSPRQVNEQYF. For the CDR3, the DNA is TGTGCCAGCAGCCCAAGACAGGTTAACGAGCAGTACTTC.

V gene TRBV19 combines with J gene TRBJ1-2; a weak D match, TRBD1 (6 bases). The CDR3 runs to 13 residues. V lost 2 bases and J 3 bases, leaving 7 bases between the germline ends. Germline V gene lookup returns CDR1 LNHDA and CDR2 SQIVND (reference sequence). In DNA, the CDR3 is TGTGCCAGTAGTATATGGGGGCACTATGGCTACACCTTC. It is translated as CASSIWGHYGYTF.

The chain couples TRBV4-1 to TRBJ2-7; D is perhaps TRBD2 (7 bases). V lost 0 bases and J lost 1, with 19 bases in between. The CDR3 covers 18 residues. Per germline, CDR1 MGHRA and CDR2 YSYEKL. CDR3 in DNA: TGCGCCAGCAGCCAAGACCCCTTGGGGGGGCTTGGGTCCTACGAGCAGTACTTC. It codes for CASSQDPLGGLGSYEQYF.

The rearrangement uses TRBV20-1 and TRBJ1-1; D gene unclear. The CDR3 is 11 amino acids. Germline CDR1 reads DFQATT; CDR2 reads SNEGSKA (reference sequence). V was cut by 5 bases and J by 8 bases, with 12 bases left in between. Here the CDR3 DNA reads TGCAGTGCTTATAGACTCCGGGAAGCTTTCTTT. This sequence encodes CSAYRLREAFF.

The rearrangement uses TRBV7-9 and TRBJ2-7; TRBD1 is a possible D gene (6 bases). Germline V gives CDR1 SEHNR, CDR2 FQNEAQ (reference sequence). V was trimmed by 5 bases and J by 2 bases, leaving 10 bases between them. The CDR3 is made up of 13 amino acids. CDR3 nucleotide sequence: TGTGCCAGCAGCCGGGACACCGCCTACGAGCAGTACTTC. This codes for CASSRDTAYEQYF.

The chain carries TRBV7-9 and TRBJ1-4; 7 positions match TRBD1. V dropped 5 bases and J dropped 8; count of bases not matched to a gene: 14. The CDR3 extends over 16 amino acids. Per the germline V gene, CDR1 is SEHNR and CDR2 is FQNEAQ (reference sequence). The DNA of the CDR3 is TGTGCCAGCAGCCCCGGCCAACAGGGGTATGGGGAAAAACTGTTTTTT. As protein: CASSPGQQGYGEKLFF.

The DNA for the CDR3 is TGTGCCTGGAGTCCCTTCACTGAAGCTTTCTTT. Residues: CAWSPFTEAFF. This chain links TRBV30 with TRBJ1-1; D uncertain. Trimming removed 2 bases at V and 4 bases at J, with 5 bases between. Germline V gene lookup returns CDR1 GTSNPN and CDR2 SVGIG (reference sequence). This CDR3 region has 11 residues.

The CDR3 protein is CASSRNRDSTGELFF. CDR3 nucleotide sequence: TGTGCCAGTAGCCGAAACCGGGACAGCACCGGGGAGCTGTTTTTT. The chain couples TRBV19 to TRBJ2-2; 7 positions match TRBD1. The CDR3 runs to 15 residues. Trimming removed 6 bases from V and 4 bases from J; junction bases left unmatched: 8. In germline, CDR1 is LNHDA, CDR2 SQIVND (reference sequence).

The chain has TRBV5-5 and TRBJ2-1; 10 nucleotides line up with TRBD1. The CDR3 runs 17 residues. Germline V gene data show CDR1 as SGHKS and CDR2 as YYEKEE (reference sequence). With 4 bases clipped from V and 3 bases from J, the junction kept 10 bases outside the gene matches. CDR3 in amino acids: CASSGGQGSTLYNEQFF. CDR3 in DNA: TGTGCCAGCAGCGGGGGACAGGGGTCTACTCTCTACAATGAGCAGTTCTTC.

This chain links TRBV5-1 with TRBJ1-1; D is ambiguous. This CDR3 contains 14 residues. The germline V gene has CDR1 SGHRS and CDR2 YFSETQ. Between the trimmed V and J ends, which lost 1 base and 5 bases, there was a span of 12 bases. The CDR3 nucleotides read TGCGCCAGCAGCTTGTGGTCGCTGAGGACTGAAGCTTTCTTT. Translation: CASSLWSLRTEAFF.

The chain's CDR3 is CASSIGQGHGQPQHF. In DNA form, the CDR3 reads TGTGCCAGTAGTATCGGACAGGGGCACGGTCAGCCCCAGCATTTT. The chain carries TRBV19 and TRBJ1-5, with 9 positions matching TRBD1. The J segment lost 6 bases and the V segment lost 3 bases, leaving 6 bases of the junction unmatched. The germline CDR1 and CDR2 sequences are LNHDA and SQIVND (reference sequence). The CDR3 is made up of 15 amino acids.